The 15 T cell receptor beta chains reported below all come from one sample, sequenced in a study of STAT5B mutations in CD4+ large granular lymphocyte leukemia. Data came from immunoSEQ multiplex PCR; TCRdb stores just in-frame clones and leaves some out. The sample consists of over 8,000 clones, around 83% of them appearing once. The source material was PBMCs. These receptor sequences come from a man aged 55 to 69 with CD4+ T-cell large granular lymphocyte leukemia.

This chain uses TRBV7-2 with TRBJ2-7; TRBD1 matches 11 bases. CDR1 and CDR2 from the germline V gene are SGHTA and FQGNSA. J was trimmed by 5 bases and V by 3 bases; bases with no gene match: 6. This CDR3 contains 15 residues. CDR3 nucleotide sequence: TGTGCCAGCAGCTTTCTAGGACAGGGGGCCCACGAGCAGTACTTC. Its protein product is CASSFLGQGAHEQYF.

The chain links TRBV4-2 to TRBJ1-5; D gene unclear. The V end was cut by 1 base, the J end by 0 bases, with 10 bases between. CDR1 is LGHNA and CDR2 is YNFKEQ in the germline V gene. The length of the CDR3 is 16 residues. The CDR3, as DNA: TGTGCCAGCAGCCAAGGGGCAGTTTATAGCAATCAGCCCCAGCATTTT. It yields the protein CASSQGAVYSNQPQHF.

For the CDR3, the DNA is TGTGCCAGCAGTGAGGCGGCGGGAGCCCCTAGCACAGATACGCAGTATTTT. Translated: CASSEAAGAPSTDTQYF. V gene TRBV6-4 combines with J gene TRBJ2-3; 7 bases map to TRBD2. The germline V gene has CDR1 MRHNA and CDR2 SNTAGT. Losses at the gene ends were 3 bases for V and 0 bases for J; bases not matched to a gene: 9. The CDR3 is made up of 17 amino acids.

The chain carries TRBV7-9 and TRBJ2-1; D unresolved. This CDR3 has 15 residues. Trimming pared 7 bases from V and 6 bases from J, leaving 19 bases between. From germline, CDR1 is SEHNR and CDR2 FQNEAQ (reference sequence). DNA of the CDR3: TGTGCCAGCAAAAACACCGAGGATTACGGCAATGAGCAGTTCTTC. The encoded protein is CASKNTEDYGNEQFF.

The V gene is TRBV6-5, the J gene TRBJ1-2; perhaps TRBD1 as D (5 bases). Per germline, CDR1 MNHEY and CDR2 SVGAGI. The germline V and J ends were trimmed by 0 bases and 7 bases, with 9 bases remaining between them. The CDR3 is made up of 13 amino acids. In nucleotides, the CDR3 is TGTGCCAGCAGTTACTCCCTTGGGGGTGGCTACACCTTC. It specifies CASSYSLGGGYTF.

The gene calls are TRBV9 and TRBJ1-5, with D uncertain. Trimming took 0 bases from V and 0 from J, leaving 7 bases between them. CDR1 SGDLS and CDR2 YYNGEE come from the germline V gene. The CDR3 extends over 15 amino acids. The CDR3 is CASSVGGDSNQPQHF. The CDR3 DNA sequence: TGTGCCAGCAGCGTAGGCGGAGATAGCAATCAGCCCCAGCATTTT.

The V call is TRBV28, the J call TRBJ1-5; D not certain. This CDR3 comprises 14 residues. Looked up from germline, CDR1 is MDHEN and CDR2 is SYDVKM. The ends were cut back, 2 bases at V and 1 base at J, with 6 bases in the middle. In DNA, the CDR3 is TGTGCCAGCAGTTTAGCAATCAGCAATCAGCCCCAGCATTTT. This codes for CASSLAISNQPQHF. The whole variable domain, filled in from reference TRBV28 and TRBJ1-5, reads DVKVTQSSRYLVKRTGEKVFLECVQDMDHENMFWYRQDPGLGLRLIYFSYDVKMKEKGDIPEGYSVSREKKERFSLILESASTNQTSMYLCASSLAISNQPQHFGDGTRLSIL.

The table lists this clone with a count of one. Other DNA sequences in the sample encode the same CDR3. This chain connects TRBV7-2 to TRBJ2-5; tentative D call: TRBD2 (5 bases). The CDR3 covers 14 residues. Looked up from germline, CDR1 is SGHTA and CDR2 is FQGNSA. Trimming left V 2 bases short and J 3 bases short, with 10 bases between. CDR3 residues: CASSLSGFKETQYF. CDR3 nucleotide sequence: TGTGCCAGCAGCTTATCGGGGTTTAAAGAGACCCAGTACTTC.

The CDR3 DNA is TGTGCCAGTAGTCCAACGGCTGCTGGGGGGGTCTCCTACGAGCAGTACTTC. Protein sequence: CASSPTAAGGVSYEQYF. The V gene is TRBV19, the J gene TRBJ2-7; TRBD2 agrees at 7 bases. CDR3 length equals 17 residues. The germline gives CDR1 LNHDA, CDR2 SQIVND (reference sequence). J lost 0 bases, V lost 5 bases, and 13 bases had no gene match.

The rearrangement uses TRBV7-2 and TRBJ2-7; 7 nucleotides match TRBD1. V gave up 4 bases and J gave up 4 bases; unmatched junction bases: 7. CDR1 is SGHTA, CDR2 FQGNSA, per germline. CDR3 size: 14 residues. This CDR3 reads CASSSQTGLYEQYF. For the CDR3, the DNA is TGTGCCAGCAGCTCGCAGACAGGGTTGTACGAGCAGTACTTC.

This clone was counted a few times. The genes are TRBV25-1 and TRBJ1-5; unclear D gene. CDR1 MGHDK and CDR2 SYGVNS come from the germline V gene. With 5 bases removed from V and 5 bases from J, the gap between germline ends came to 13 bases. The CDR3 is 14 amino acids. The CDR3 loop is CASSHLGRDQPQHF. For the CDR3, the DNA is TGTGCCAGCAGTCACTTGGGGAGGGATCAGCCCCAGCATTTT.

The table lists this clone with a few counts. J is TRBJ1-5 and V is TRBV7-6; no firm D call. Per germline, CDR1 SGHVS and CDR2 FNYEAQ. The CDR3 is 14 amino acids. The ends were cut back, 3 bases at V and 2 bases at J, with 8 bases in the middle. The CDR3 here is CASSFQAGNQPQHF. The CDR3 DNA reads TGTGCCAGCAGCTTTCAGGCTGGCAATCAGCCCCAGCATTTT.

The J gene is TRBJ2-1, the V gene TRBV7-2; 11 nucleotides match TRBD2. The CDR3 consists of 14 residues. Germline CDR1 reads SGHTA; CDR2 reads FQGNSA. Germline trimming cut 8 bases from V and 4 bases from J; bases unmatched to any gene: 4. The CDR3 sequence is CASLRLAGYNEQFF. CDR3 coding DNA: TGTGCCAGCTTGCGACTAGCGGGATACAATGAGCAGTTCTTC.

The chain is built from TRBV19 and TRBJ2-7, with D tentatively TRBD2 (6 bases). CDR1 LNHDA and CDR2 SQIVND come from the germline V gene (reference sequence). The CDR3 consists of 16 residues. Trimming removed 6 bases at V and 3 bases at J, with 21 bases between. The CDR3 nucleotides are TGTGCCAGTAGCAAGGCCGGGCCCCCGGGAGTCTACGAGCAGTACTTC. Encoded protein: CASSKAGPPGVYEQYF.

The rearrangement links TRBV27 to TRBJ1-2, with D possibly being TRBD1 (6 bases). V lost 4 bases and J 4 bases, leaving 19 bases between the germline ends. The germline CDR1 and CDR2 sequences are MNHEY and SMNVEV (reference sequence). The CDR3 contains 16 residues. The CDR3 DNA sequence: TGTGCCAGCAGTTCCTGGGCGGGGTCACAGGGCTATGGCTACACCTTC. Translated: CASSSWAGSQGYGYTF.